The following is a T cell receptor beta chain sequence with its context. The target antigen is unknown. The sample is drawn from a study of glioma-infiltrating T cells. The study's findings and limits: Very few CDR3 sequences were shared between tissue and blood. Tissue-blood divergence was below expectation in non-neoplastic patients, above in gliomas.

The germline gives CDR1 SGHRS, CDR2 YFSETQ. The CDR3 is made up of 15 amino acids. The ends lost 0 bases at V and 4 bases at J; junction bases unmatched: 5. Amplification of TCR alpha and beta CDR3 regions from RNA used iRepertoire nested multiplex PCR. Input was about 85-450 ng of tissue mRNA or PBMC total RNA. From the multiplex PCR reads, TCRdb called clonotypes with MiXCR, one entry per CDR3 protein. The data contain some 12,000 distinct CDR3 sequences, more than 20% of them singletons. V and J are TRBV5-1 and TRBJ2-5; 8 bases fit TRBD2. Sequencing was carried out using glioma tissue, nonneoplastic brain tissue, or PBMCs (not recorded which). The receptor comes from a human donor with low-grade glioma or glioblastoma, undergoing nonglioma brain surgery, or in good health (not recorded which). The CDR3 loop reads CASSLVLAGPETQYF. The CDR3 nucleotides are TGCGCCAGCAGCTTGGTCTTAGCGGGACCAGAGACCCAGTACTTC.